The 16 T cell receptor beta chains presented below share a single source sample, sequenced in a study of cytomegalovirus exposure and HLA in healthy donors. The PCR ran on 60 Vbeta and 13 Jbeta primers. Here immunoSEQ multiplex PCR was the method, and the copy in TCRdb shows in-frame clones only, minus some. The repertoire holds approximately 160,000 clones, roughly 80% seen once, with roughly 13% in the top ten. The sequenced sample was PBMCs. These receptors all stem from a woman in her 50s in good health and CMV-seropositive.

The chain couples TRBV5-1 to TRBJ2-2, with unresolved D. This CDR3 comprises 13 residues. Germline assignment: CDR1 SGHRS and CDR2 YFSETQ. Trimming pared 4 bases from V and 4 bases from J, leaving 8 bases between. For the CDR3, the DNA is TGCGCCAGCAGCGCACTTAGCACCGGGGAGCTGTTTTTT. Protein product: CASSALSTGELFF. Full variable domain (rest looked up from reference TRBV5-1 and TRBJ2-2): KAGVTQTPRYLIKTRGQQVTLSCSPISGHRSVSWYQQTPGQGLQFLFEYFSETQRNKGNFPGRFSGRQFSNSRSEMNVSTLELGDSALYLCASSALSTGELFFGEGSRLTVL.

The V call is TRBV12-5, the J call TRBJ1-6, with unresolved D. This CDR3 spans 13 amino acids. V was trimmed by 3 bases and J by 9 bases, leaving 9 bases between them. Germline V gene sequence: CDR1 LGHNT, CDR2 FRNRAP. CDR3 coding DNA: TGTGCTAGTGGTTTCCCCCCCGGTTCACCCCTCCACTTT. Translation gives CASGFPPGSPLHF. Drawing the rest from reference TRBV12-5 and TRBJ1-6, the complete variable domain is DARVTQTPRHKVTEMGQEVTMRCQPILGHNTVFWYRQTMMQGLELLAYFRNRAPLDDSGMPKDRFSAEMPDATLATLKIQPSEPRDSAVYFCASGFPPGSPLHFGNGTRLTVT.

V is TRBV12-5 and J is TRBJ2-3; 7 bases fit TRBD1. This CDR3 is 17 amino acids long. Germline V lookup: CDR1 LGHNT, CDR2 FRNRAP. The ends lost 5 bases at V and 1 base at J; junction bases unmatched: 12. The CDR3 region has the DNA TGTGCTAGTGGTCCAACCTCGGGACAGTTGCGCACAGATACGCAGTATTTT. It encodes CASGPTSGQLRTDTQYF.

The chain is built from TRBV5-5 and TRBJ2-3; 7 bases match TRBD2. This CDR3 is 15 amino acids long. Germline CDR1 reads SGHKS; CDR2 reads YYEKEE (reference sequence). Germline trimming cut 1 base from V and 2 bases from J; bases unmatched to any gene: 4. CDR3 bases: TGTGCCAGCAGCTTGACTAGCGTATTCACAGATACGCAGTATTTT. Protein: CASSLTSVFTDTQYF.

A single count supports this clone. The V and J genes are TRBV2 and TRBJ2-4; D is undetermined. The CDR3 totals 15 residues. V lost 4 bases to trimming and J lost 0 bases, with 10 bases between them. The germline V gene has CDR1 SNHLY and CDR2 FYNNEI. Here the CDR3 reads CASSAKPVAKNIQYF. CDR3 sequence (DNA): TGTGCCAGCAGTGCTAAACCGGTAGCCAAAAACATTCAGTACTTC.

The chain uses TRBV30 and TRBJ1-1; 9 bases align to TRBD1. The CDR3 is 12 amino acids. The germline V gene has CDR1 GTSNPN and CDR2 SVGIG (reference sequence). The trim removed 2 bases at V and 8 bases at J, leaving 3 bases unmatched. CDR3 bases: TGTGCCTGGAGTCGGGACAGGGACGAAGCTTTCTTT. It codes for CAWSRDRDEAFF.

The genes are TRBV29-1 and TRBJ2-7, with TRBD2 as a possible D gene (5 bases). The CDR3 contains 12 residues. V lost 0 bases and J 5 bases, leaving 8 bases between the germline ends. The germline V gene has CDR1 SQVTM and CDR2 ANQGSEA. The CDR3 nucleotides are TGCAGCGTTGAAGATCGAGGGAACGAGCAGTACTTC. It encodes CSVEDRGNEQYF.

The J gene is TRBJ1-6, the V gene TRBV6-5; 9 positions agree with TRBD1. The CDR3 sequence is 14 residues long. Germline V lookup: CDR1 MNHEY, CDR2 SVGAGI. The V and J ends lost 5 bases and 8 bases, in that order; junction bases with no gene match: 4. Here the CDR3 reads CASSRGQGDSPLHF. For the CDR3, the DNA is TGTGCCAGCAGTCGGGGACAGGGCGATTCACCCCTCCACTTT.

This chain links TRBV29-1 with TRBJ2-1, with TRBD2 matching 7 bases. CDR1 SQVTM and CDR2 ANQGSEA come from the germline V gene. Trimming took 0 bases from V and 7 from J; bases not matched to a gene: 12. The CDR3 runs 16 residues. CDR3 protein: CSVEDPYGGGKNEQFF. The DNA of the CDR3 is TGCAGCGTTGAAGACCCTTATGGGGGGGGGAAAAATGAGCAGTTCTTC.

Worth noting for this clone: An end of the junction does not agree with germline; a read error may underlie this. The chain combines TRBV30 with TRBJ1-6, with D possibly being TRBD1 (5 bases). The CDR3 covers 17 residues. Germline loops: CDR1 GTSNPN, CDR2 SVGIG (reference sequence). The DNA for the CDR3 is TGTGCCTGGAGTGTACAGGTCGGGCTCTCCTATAATTCACTCCTCCACTTT. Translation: CAWSVQVGLSYNSLLHF.

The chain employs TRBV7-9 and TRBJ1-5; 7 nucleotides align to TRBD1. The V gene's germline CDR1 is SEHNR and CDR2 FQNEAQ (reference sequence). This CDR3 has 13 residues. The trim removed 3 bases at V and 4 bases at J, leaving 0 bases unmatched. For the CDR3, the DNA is TGTGCCAGCAGCTTGGGACAGAATCAGCCCCAGCATTTT. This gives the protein CASSLGQNQPQHF.

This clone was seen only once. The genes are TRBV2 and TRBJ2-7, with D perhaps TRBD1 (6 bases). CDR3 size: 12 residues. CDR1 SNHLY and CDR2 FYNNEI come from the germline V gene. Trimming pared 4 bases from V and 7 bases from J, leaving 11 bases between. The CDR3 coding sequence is TGTGCCAGCAGTGGAACAGGGCGGGAGCAGTACTTC. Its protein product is CASSGTGREQYF.

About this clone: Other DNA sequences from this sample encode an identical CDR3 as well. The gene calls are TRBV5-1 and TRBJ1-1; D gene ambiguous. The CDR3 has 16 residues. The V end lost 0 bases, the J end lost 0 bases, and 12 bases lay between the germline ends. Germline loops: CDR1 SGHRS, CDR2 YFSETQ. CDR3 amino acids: CASSLGARGMNTEAFF. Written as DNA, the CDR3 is TGCGCCAGCAGCTTGGGGGCCCGAGGGATGAACACTGAAGCTTTCTTT.

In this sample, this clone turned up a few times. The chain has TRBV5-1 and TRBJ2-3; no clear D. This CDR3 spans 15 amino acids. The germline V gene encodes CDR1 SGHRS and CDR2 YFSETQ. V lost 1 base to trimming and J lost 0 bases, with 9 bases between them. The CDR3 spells CASSLSLRSTDTQYF. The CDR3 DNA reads TGCGCCAGCAGCTTGTCCTTACGGAGCACAGATACGCAGTATTTT.

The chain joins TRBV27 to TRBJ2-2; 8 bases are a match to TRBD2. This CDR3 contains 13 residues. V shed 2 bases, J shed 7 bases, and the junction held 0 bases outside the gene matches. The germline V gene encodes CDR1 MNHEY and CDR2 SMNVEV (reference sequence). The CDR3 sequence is CASSLSGGGELFF. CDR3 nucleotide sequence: TGTGCCAGCAGTTTAAGCGGGGGCGGGGAGCTGTTTTTT.

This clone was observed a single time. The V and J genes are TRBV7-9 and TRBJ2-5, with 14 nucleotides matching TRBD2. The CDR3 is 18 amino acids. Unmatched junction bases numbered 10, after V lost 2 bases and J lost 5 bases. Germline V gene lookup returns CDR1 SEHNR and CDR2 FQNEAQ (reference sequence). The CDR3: CASSLISTSGGAMETQYF. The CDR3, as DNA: TGTGCCAGCAGCTTAATCTCGACTAGCGGGGGGGCCATGGAGACCCAGTACTTC.